The T cell receptor (beta chain) under discussion was sequenced for a study of T cell responses to AZD1222 COVID-19 vaccine. With 4 bases removed from V and 5 bases from J, the gap between germline ends came to 13 bases. Germline values: CDR1 SGHRS, CDR2 YFSETQ. The CDR3 spans 13 residues. The repertoire was sequenced with immunoSEQ multiplex PCR; TCRdb's copy has only in-frame clones and lacks some. The table shows 150,000 or so clones, with around 94% occurring only once. The clonotype originates from an adult in good health. Sequencing was performed on peripheral blood, taken on day 0 of AZD1222 vaccination. The chain uses TRBV5-1 and TRBJ2-7; D could derive from TRBD1 or TRBD2 (5 bases each). CDR3: CASSAERGDEQYF. CDR3 DNA sequence: TGCGCCAGCAGCGCGGAGAGAGGGGACGAGCAGTACTTC.